Shown below are 16 T cell receptor beta chains from a single sample sequenced in a study of CD8 T cells in ankylosing spondylitis. Study results and caveats: A TCR beta motif made of 7 to 9 highly homologous variants seemed typical of ankylosing spondylitis blood.

These receptors are not linked to any known antigen. TCRdb re-derived calls from the 5' RACE reads in MiXCR, one entry per CDR3 protein. The sample gives fewer than 650,000 distinct CDR3 sequences, roughly an eighth of which show up once; under 7.5% is in the top ten. Material for sequencing was blood, either unsorted or a sorted T cell fraction (not recorded which). Every receptor here comes from a male donor with ankylosing spondylitis.

This clonotype was seen a handful of times. This chain joins TRBV5-1 and TRBJ1-1; 8 nucleotides line up with TRBD1. The CDR3 consists of 15 residues. The germline gives CDR1 SGHRS, CDR2 YFSETQ. V lost 5 bases and J lost 2; bases outside the gene matches: 8. The CDR3 is CASRYDPGGNTEAFF. CDR3 nucleotides: TGCGCCAGCAGATACGATCCAGGGGGCAACACTGAAGCTTTCTTT.

This chain links TRBV3-1 with TRBJ1-3; tentatively, D is TRBD1 (5 bases). In germline, CDR1 is LGHDT, CDR2 YNNKEL (reference sequence). The V and J ends lost 4 bases and 0 bases respectively, with 13 bases between them. The CDR3 covers 16 residues. The CDR3 loop is CASSRGGSSSGNTIYF. The DNA of the CDR3 is TGTGCCAGCAGCCGTGGGGGGTCAAGCTCTGGAAACACCATATATTTT.

The CDR3: CASSLKGWNEQFF. DNA of the CDR3: TGTGCCAGCAGTTTAAAGGGGTGGAATGAGCAGTTCTTC. V is TRBV27 and J is TRBJ2-1; TRBD1 is a possible D gene (5 bases). V lost 2 bases, J lost 7 bases, and 9 bases lay in between. Germline CDR1 reads MNHEY; CDR2 reads SMNVEV (reference sequence). CDR3 length: 13 amino acids.

A note on this clonotype: The junction departs from germline at one end; a sequencing error may be responsible. The rearrangement links TRBV2 to TRBJ2-5; 9 positions agree with TRBD1. The CDR3 has 15 amino acids. Germline-derived CDR1 and CDR2 are SNHLY and FYNNEI. In DNA, the CDR3 is TGTCCCAGCAGTATAGGACAGGGGACGGGGGAGACCCAGTACTTC. It encodes CPSSIGQGTGETQYF.

The rearrangement joins TRBV3-1 to TRBJ2-6, with 11 bases aligning to TRBD2. Per germline, CDR1 LGHDT and CDR2 YNNKEL (reference sequence). V shed 1 base and J 3 bases; nucleotides not matched to a gene: 5. CDR3 length: 18 residues. CDR3 nucleotides: TGTGCCAGCAGCCAAGTACTAGCGGGAGTAGTTGGGGCCAACGTCCTGACTTTC. Translating gives CASSQVLAGVVGANVLTF.

This clonotype was observed a handful of times. This chain connects TRBV12-3 or TRBV12-4 to TRBJ2-7; D unclear. The CDR3 is 12 residues long. The germline V and J ends were trimmed by 3 bases and 3 bases, with 6 bases remaining between them. The DNA for the CDR3 is TGTGCCAGCAGTTTTGGCAACTACGAGCAGTACTTC. Translating gives CASSFGNYEQYF.

J is TRBJ2-1 and V is TRBV18; D is ambiguous. The germline V gene encodes CDR1 KGHSH and CDR2 LQKENI. V was shortened by 2 bases and J by 0 bases, with 11 bases between the two germline ends. The CDR3 loop spans 16 amino acids. In DNA, the CDR3 is TGTGCCAGCTCACCAGCAGCCGCCGTCTCCTACAATGAGCAGTTCTTC. Protein sequence: CASSPAAAVSYNEQFF.

A few counts support this clonotype. This sequence joins TRBV10-1 and TRBJ2-1, with a tentative D call TRBD2 (6 bases). Germline CDR1 is WNHNN and CDR2 is SYGVQD (reference sequence). Trimming removed 3 bases from V and 2 bases from J, with 14 bases in between. This CDR3 has 16 residues. The CDR3 nucleotides are TGCGCCAGCAGTGATGAATACGAGCGGGCCTACAATGAGCAGTTCTTC. Encoded protein: CASSDEYERAYNEQFF.

V and J are TRBV7-9 and TRBJ2-5; possibly TRBD1 for D (5 bases). Looked up from germline, CDR1 is SEHNR and CDR2 is FQNEAQ (reference sequence). CDR3 length equals 16 residues. Trimming cost V 0 bases and J 4 bases, with 15 bases left between them. Here the CDR3 reads CASSLAHGQGPETQYF. The CDR3 bases are TGTGCCAGCAGCTTAGCTCATGGTCAGGGCCCAGAGACCCAGTACTTC.

Note on this clonotype: A much larger clone lies one base from this, so it may be a read error. V is TRBV5-6 and J is TRBJ2-3; D unclear. V dropped 0 bases and J dropped 4 bases, with 6 bases sitting between them. The CDR3 is 13 amino acids. The V gene's germline CDR1 is SGHDT and CDR2 YYEEEE. The CDR3 sequence is CASSLGAPDTQYF. CDR3 DNA sequence: TGTGCCAGCAGCTTGGGCGCCCCAGATACGCAGTATTTT.

V is TRBV3-1 and J is TRBJ2-7, with 7 bases matching TRBD1. Per the germline V gene, CDR1 is LGHDT and CDR2 is YNNKEL (reference sequence). There are 13 residues in the CDR3. V dropped 3 bases and J dropped 5; count of bases not matched to a gene: 4. For the CDR3, the DNA is TGTGCCAGCAGCCAGACAGGGACCCACGAGCAGTACGTC. Translation: CASSQTGTHEQYV.

The chain combines TRBV11-2 with TRBJ2-3; D may be TRBD1 or TRBD2 (6 bases each). The V end lost 3 bases, the J end lost 1 base, and 23 bases lay between the germline ends. Germline CDR1 SGHAT, CDR2 FQNNGV. The CDR3 is made up of 19 amino acids. In nucleotides, the CDR3 is TGTGCCAGCAGCTTTCCTAACAAAGTCGGGGGCTGGGGCACAGATACGCAGTATTTT. Its protein product is CASSFPNKVGGWGTDTQYF.

This clonotype was observed a few times. The gene calls are TRBV27 and TRBJ2-7; D not resolved. This CDR3 contains 10 residues. Looked up from germline, CDR1 is MNHEY and CDR2 is SMNVEV (reference sequence). V lost 6 bases and J 7 bases, leaving 7 bases between the germline ends. The CDR3 DNA reads TGTGCCAGCAGGAAAGGGGAGCAGTACGTC. Protein: CASRKGEQYV.

At least ten counts were recorded for this clonotype. The chain joins TRBV18 to TRBJ2-1; D tentatively reads TRBD1 or TRBD2 (6 bases each). The ends were cut back, 3 bases at V and 5 bases at J, with 14 bases in the middle. CDR1 and CDR2 from the germline V gene are KGHSH and LQKENI. The length of the CDR3 is 15 residues. The CDR3 spells CASSPTGALDNEQFF. For the CDR3, the DNA is TGTGCCAGCTCACCTACGGGGGCCCTAGACAATGAGCAGTTCTTC.

The J gene is TRBJ2-1, the V gene TRBV12-3 or TRBV12-4; a possible D gene is TRBD1 (6 bases). This CDR3 is built from 13 residues. With 7 bases removed from V and 4 bases from J, the gap between germline ends came to 11 bases. The DNA for the CDR3 is TGTGCCAGCACCCTGACAGGATACAATGAGCAGTTCTTC. This sequence encodes CASTLTGYNEQFF.

This clonotype appeared a few times. This chain uses TRBV18 with TRBJ2-2; 8 bases agree with TRBD2. V dropped 1 base and J dropped 7; count of bases not matched to a gene: 8. The germline CDR1 and CDR2 sequences are KGHSH and LQKENI. The CDR3 covers 16 residues. The CDR3 nucleotides read TGTGCCAGCTCACCACTTACTAGCGGACTCGGCGGGGAGCTGTTTTTT. Its protein is CASSPLTSGLGGELFF.